The 2 T cell receptor beta chains presented below share a single source sample, sequenced in a study of T cells in Graves' hyperthyroidism and ophthalmopathy. The CDR3 regions of TCR beta were amplified from RNA transcripts. A set of HTBI primers served as the primers for a first-round RT-PCR of the TCR CDR3. From the multiplex PCR reads, TCRdb called clonotypes with MiXCR, one entry per CDR3 protein. The sample has about 560,000 distinct CDR3 sequences, 15% to 20% seen once; the top ten hold 15% to 20%. Sequences were obtained from blood. These receptors were obtained from a woman between 18 and 29 years old with Graves' hyperthyroidism.

In its sample, this clonotype was seen a few times. The chain has TRBV24-1 and TRBJ2-1; 7 nucleotides line up with TRBD2. The V and J ends lost 5 bases and 4 bases, in that order; junction bases with no gene match: 10. The CDR3 length is 16 residues. Looked up from germline, CDR1 is KGHDR and CDR2 is SFDVKD. The CDR3 protein is CATSGASGVSYNEQFF. The CDR3 coding sequence is TGTGCCACCAGTGGGGCTAGCGGAGTCTCTTACAATGAGCAGTTCTTC.

Worth noting for this clonotype: Because it lacks the conserved phenylalanine or tryptophan at the end, this CDR3 is likely a read error. The genes are TRBV28 and TRBJ1-5; 10 bases are shared with TRBD1. This CDR3 is built from 17 residues. Losses at the gene ends were 3 bases for V and 2 bases for J; bases not matched to a gene: 7. The germline CDR1 and CDR2 sequences are MDHEN and SYDVKM. As DNA, the CDR3 is TGTGCCAGCAGTTTGAGACAGGGGGCTTTGGGCAATCAGCCCCAGCATCTT. Its translation is CASSLRQGALGNQPQHL.